The source of this T cell receptor beta chain is a study of CD8+CD57+ T cells in acquired aplastic anemia. In regard to this clonotype: Its specificity is unknown.

Notes on the study in general: Patients did not significantly differ from controls in CD8+ Simpson's diversity.

The template used for profiling TCR beta VDJ and CDR3 was genomic DNA. TCRdb recomputed calls from the reads with MiXCR, one row per CDR3 protein. The repertoire holds about 180,000 distinct CDR3 sequences, with around 45% as singletons. CDR3 length equals 14 residues. CDR1 and CDR2 from the germline V gene are LNHDA and SQIVND (reference sequence). V was clipped by 6 bases and J by 4 bases, with 12 bases between them. Sequencing input: sorted CD4+, CD8+, or CD8+CD57+ T cells (not recorded which) from PBMCs. This TCR was sampled from a human donor in good health. This sequence joins TRBV19 and TRBJ1-4; a possible D gene is TRBD1 (5 bases). This CDR3 is CASRGPRDNEKLFF. The CDR3 region has the DNA TGTGCCAGTAGGGGGCCGAGGGATAATGAAAAACTGTTTTTT.